Below, 30 T cell receptor beta chains from the same sample are listed, as sequenced in a study of spatial heterogeneity in lung cancer. Time point of the sample: sample taken at primary tumor resection. TCRdb reprocessed the 5' RACE reads via MiXCR and lists one record per CDR3 protein. Found here are 5,500 to 8,500 distinct CDR3 sequences, 3% to 4% of them singletons; the top ten hold 16%. No antigen is known for these receptors. Study conclusions and caveats: For expanded intratumoral alpha and beta TCRs, counts tracked tumor mutation counts.

The source material was lung tumor tissue, sampled at surgery. The receptors here all came from a male donor with early-stage non-small cell lung cancer.

This clonotype qualifies as medium-sized. The chain joins TRBV3-1 to TRBJ2-2; the match to TRBD2 covers 12 bases. Germline lookup yields CDR1 LGHDT and CDR2 YNNKEL (reference sequence). Trimming took 2 bases from V and 4 from J; bases not matched to a gene: 5. CDR3 length equals 17 residues. CDR3 in DNA: TGTGCCAGCAGCCAACCGACTAGCGGGAGTGGCACCGGGGAGCTGTTTTTT. Amino acids: CASSQPTSGSGTGELFF.

This clonotype has ten or more counts. CDR3 in DNA: TGTGCCAGTAGTTCCTTTGAGCGTCGGGAGACCCAGTACTTC. Its translation is CASSSFERRETQYF. The rearrangement links TRBV19 to TRBJ2-5; no clear D gene. V was cut by 5 bases and J by 5 bases, with 15 bases left in between. The CDR3 has 14 residues. Germline V gene lookup returns CDR1 LNHDA and CDR2 SQIVND (reference sequence). Full variable domain (rest looked up from reference TRBV19 and TRBJ2-5): DGGITQSPKYLFRKEGQNVTLSCEQNLNHDAMYWYRQDPGQGLRLIYYSQIVNDFQKGDIAEGYSVSREKKESFPLTVTSAQKNPTAFYLCASSSFERRETQYFGPGTRLLVL.

This clonotype has a count of ten or more. The V and J genes are TRBV20-1 and TRBJ1-2, with 9 bases identical to TRBD1. V was pared by 5 bases and J by 4 bases, with 14 bases of the junction left unmatched. Looked up from germline, CDR1 is DFQATT and CDR2 is SNEGSKA (reference sequence). The CDR3 is made up of 16 amino acids. The CDR3 protein is CSAARVGTGIVYGYTF. The CDR3 nucleotides read TGCAGTGCTGCCCGCGTGGGGACAGGGATAGTCTATGGCTACACCTTC.

This clonotype was detected ten times or more. The chain recombines TRBV3-1 with TRBJ2-7; perhaps TRBD2 as D (5 bases). The V end lost 6 bases, the J end lost 0 bases, and 12 bases lay between the germline ends. There are 14 residues in the CDR3. Per the germline V gene, CDR1 is LGHDT and CDR2 is YNNKEL (reference sequence). CDR3 sequence reads: CASSRTLSSYEQYF. The CDR3 DNA reads as TGTGCCAGCAGTCGGACTTTAAGCTCCTACGAGCAGTACTTC.

This clonotype was recorded at least ten times. The V call is TRBV9, the J call TRBJ1-2; 7 nucleotides align to TRBD1. Germline V gene lookup returns CDR1 SGDLS and CDR2 YYNGEE. The V gene end was trimmed by 0 bases and the J gene end by 4 bases; junction bases not matched to a gene: 6. The CDR3 extends over 15 amino acids. CDR3 coding DNA: TGTGCCAGCAGCGTAGCTGAGGGGGCTGGCTATGGCTACACCTTC. Translated: CASSVAEGAGYGYTF.

Sample share makes this clonotype medium-sized (0.01 to 0.1%). One junction end does not reproduce the germline sequence, and a read error may be involved. The chain employs TRBV12-5 and TRBJ1-5; no reliable D call. The germline gives CDR1 LGHNT, CDR2 FRNRAP. The CDR3 is 13 amino acids. Here the CDR3 reads CASGLDSNQPQHF. CDR3 in DNA: TGTGCTAGTGGGTTGGATAGCAATCAGCCCCAGCATTTT.

This clonotype is termed medium-sized. The rearrangement links TRBV5-6 to TRBJ2-7; D possibly corresponds to TRBD1 (6 bases). The CDR3 has 13 residues. Germline-derived CDR1 and CDR2 are SGHDT and YYEEEE. Trimming left V 4 bases short and J 6 bases short, with 14 bases between. In nucleotides, the CDR3 is TGTGCCAGCAGCCTACAGGGTATTAGCGAGCAGTACTTC. Translation: CASSLQGISEQYF.

This clonotype was picked up many times. The V gene is TRBV15, the J gene TRBJ2-7, with D perhaps TRBD1 (5 bases). V was trimmed by 0 bases and J by 5 bases, leaving 8 bases between them. This CDR3 is built from 13 residues. Germline values: CDR1 LNHNV, CDR2 YYDKDF (reference sequence). The DNA of the CDR3 is TGTGCCACCAGCAGAGATCAGGGCGACGAGCAGTACTTC. Amino acid sequence: CATSRDQGDEQYF.

This clonotype was seen repeatedly, ten times or more. V usage is TRBV6-1 and J usage is TRBJ1-2; D might be TRBD1 (5 bases). The CDR3 runs 14 residues. The V end was cut by 6 bases, the J end by 2 bases, with 13 bases between. The germline V gene has CDR1 MNHNS and CDR2 SASEGT. CDR3 bases: TGTGCCAGCAGAACGGGACGGACGAACTATGGCTACACCTTC. Protein: CASRTGRTNYGYTF.

Ten or more counts support this clonotype. The chain links TRBV7-3 to TRBJ2-6, with D possibly matching TRBD2 (5 bases). CDR1 and CDR2 (germline): SGHTA, FQGTGA. The CDR3 is made up of 16 amino acids. Trimming removed 4 bases at V and 0 bases at J, with 10 bases between. The CDR3 DNA is TGTGCCAGCAGCTCCTCAGGAGGCTCTGGGGCCAACGTCCTGACTTTC. Its translation is CASSSSGGSGANVLTF.

This clonotype was observed a handful of times. This chain links TRBV29-1 with TRBJ2-3, with D possibly being TRBD1 (6 bases). V lost 7 bases and J lost 6, with 14 bases in between. CDR3 length: 12 amino acids. Germline CDR1 SQVTM, CDR2 ANQGSEA. The CDR3 here is CSAGHGRDTQYF. The CDR3 DNA reads TGCAGCGCGGGACACGGACGTGATACGCAGTATTTT.

Relative to its sample, this clonotype is medium-sized. This rearrangement joins TRBV7-9 to TRBJ1-5; TRBD1 matches 10 bases. V lost 5 bases and J lost 2; bases outside the gene matches: 3. CDR1 is SEHNR and CDR2 is FQNEAQ in the germline V gene (reference sequence). This CDR3 contains 15 residues. CDR3 residues: CASSRQGARNQPQHF. CDR3 nucleotides: TGTGCCAGCAGCCGACAGGGGGCCCGCAATCAGCCCCAGCATTTT.

The rearrangement links TRBV30 to TRBJ1-1; unclear D gene. Trimming took off 0 bases at V and 6 bases at J, with 11 bases between the two ends. There are 13 residues in the CDR3. Germline V CDR1 and CDR2: GTSNPN, SVGIG (reference sequence). The CDR3 protein is CAWSVPGMSEAFF. CDR3 nucleotide sequence: TGTGCCTGGAGTGTACCTGGAATGTCTGAAGCTTTCTTT.

This clonotype is labeled medium-sized (0.01 to 0.1%). The rearrangement uses TRBV10-3 and TRBJ1-2; TRBD1 matches 10 bases. This CDR3 has 15 amino acids. V was clipped by 3 bases and J by 5 bases; unmatched bases: 6. Germline CDR1 is ENHRY and CDR2 is SYGVKD. For the CDR3, the DNA is TGTGCCATCAGTGAAGGGGACAGGGGTCGGTATGGCTACACCTTC. Its protein is CAISEGDRGRYGYTF.

This clonotype was observed many times. The chain employs TRBV27 and TRBJ1-5, with a possible D match to TRBD1 (5 bases). Germline CDR1 MNHEY, CDR2 SMNVEV (reference sequence). V was trimmed by 5 bases and J by 2 bases, leaving 16 bases between them. This CDR3 comprises 16 residues. In DNA form, the CDR3 reads TGTGCCAGCAGTCCCAATCCCAGGGAAGGCAATCAGCCCCAGCATTTT. Its protein is CASSPNPREGNQPQHF.

This clonotype was seen many times. CDR3 nucleotide sequence: TGTGCCAGCAGCTCTAGGAGCGCGGGGATTTCAAATACGCAGTATTTT. Translation gives CASSSRSAGISNTQYF. J is TRBJ2-3 and V is TRBV7-2, with a tentative D call TRBD2 (6 bases). V was pared by 4 bases and J by 7 bases, with 21 bases between. The CDR3 spans 16 residues. Germline CDR1 reads SGHTA; CDR2 reads FQGNSA.

By sample fraction, this clonotype is medium-sized. The rearrangement joins TRBV24-1 to TRBJ2-1; the D is unclear. The CDR3 totals 14 residues. The germline V gene encodes CDR1 KGHDR and CDR2 SFDVKD. V dropped 3 bases and J dropped 0 bases, with 5 bases sitting between them. The chain's CDR3 is CATSDPSSYNEQFF. The CDR3 bases are TGTGCCACCAGTGATCCCAGCTCCTACAATGAGCAGTTCTTC.

With regard to this clonotype: Just one base apart from a much larger clone, this may be a read error. The missing conserved phenylalanine or tryptophan at the end of this CDR3 makes a read error likely. This chain connects TRBV20-1 to TRBJ1-2, with D hard to call. Germline CDR1 DFQATT, CDR2 SNEGSKA (reference sequence). CDR3 size: 18 residues. V gave up 6 bases and J gave up 6 bases, with 32 bases separating them. The CDR3 coding sequence is TGCAGTGCCCTCCCCTTGGGCGGAGAGAGAAGAATGGTAGATGGCTACACCCTC. Its translation: CSALPLGGERRMVDGYTL.

This clonotype was seen many times. The chain has TRBV29-1 and TRBJ2-1, with D perhaps matching TRBD2 (5 bases). CDR3 length: 11 residues. Trimming pared 4 bases from V and 10 bases from J, leaving 11 bases between. CDR1 and CDR2 from the germline V gene are SQVTM and ANQGSEA. The CDR3 spells CSVGLAREQFF. The CDR3 region has the DNA TGCAGCGTTGGCCTAGCCAGAGAGCAGTTCTTC.

Judged by abundance, this clonotype is medium-sized. Here the CDR3 reads CSARGGILGANVLTF. The CDR3 DNA reads as TGCAGTGCTAGAGGGGGGATACTTGGGGCCAACGTCCTGACTTTC. V is TRBV20-1 and J is TRBJ2-6; D may match TRBD1 or TRBD2 (5 bases each). CDR1 is DFQATT, CDR2 SNEGSKA, per germline (reference sequence). CDR3 length: 15 amino acids. The V end was cut by 1 base, the J end by 3 bases, with 10 bases between.

Relative to its sample, this clonotype is medium-sized. The chain carries TRBV7-9 and TRBJ1-4; perhaps TRBD1 as D (6 bases). This CDR3 spans 13 amino acids. Looked up from germline, CDR1 is SEHNR and CDR2 is FQNEAQ (reference sequence). V was trimmed by 2 bases and J by 8 bases, leaving 9 bases between them. CDR3 DNA sequence: TGTGCCAGCAGCTTACGGGGGCCGGAAAAACTGTTTTTT. Translation gives CASSLRGPEKLFF.

By share, this clonotype ranks as medium-sized. The chain is built from TRBV2 and TRBJ1-3, with D unclear. CDR3 length equals 15 residues. V was trimmed by 5 bases and J by 0 bases, leaving 11 bases between them. Per the germline V gene, CDR1 is SNHLY and CDR2 is FYNNEI. CDR3 in amino acids: CASSSRVLSGNTIYF. CDR3 coding DNA: TGTGCCAGCAGTTCCCGGGTCCTCTCTGGAAACACCATATATTTT.

This clonotype is labeled as medium-sized. CDR3: CSVEGDGSYEQYF. CDR3 DNA sequence: TGCAGCGTTGAAGGGGACGGATCCTACGAGCAGTACTTC. The chain couples TRBV29-1 to TRBJ2-7, with D possibly called TRBD1 or TRBD2 (5 bases each). V lost 1 base, J lost 1 base, and 8 bases lay in between. CDR1 SQVTM and CDR2 ANQGSEA come from the germline V gene. The CDR3 contains 13 residues.

This clonotype was seen repeatedly, ten times or more. This sequence joins TRBV12-3 or TRBV12-4 and TRBJ1-3; D is possibly TRBD1 (5 bases). The V end lost 2 bases, the J end lost 0 bases, and 11 bases lay between the germline ends. This CDR3 has 16 amino acids. CDR3 protein: CASSLSRQSSGNTIYF. Written as DNA, the CDR3 is TGTGCCAGCAGTTTATCTCGACAGAGCTCTGGAAACACCATATATTTT.

This clonotype is judged large. V usage is TRBV18 and J usage is TRBJ2-3; D may be TRBD2 (5 bases). The CDR3 totals 16 residues. The germline CDR1 and CDR2 sequences are KGHSH and LQKENI. Trimming removed 2 bases at V and 1 base at J, with 13 bases between. The CDR3 nucleotides read TGTGCCAGCTCACCATCCCGCATCGGGGGCACAGATACGCAGTATTTT. It encodes CASSPSRIGGTDTQYF.

This clonotype is medium-sized within its sample. The chain is built from TRBV29-1 and TRBJ2-3, with a tentative D call TRBD2 (6 bases). The CDR3 consists of 13 residues. V lost 7 bases, J lost 3 bases, and 14 bases lay in between. Germline lookup yields CDR1 SQVTM and CDR2 ANQGSEA. CDR3 in DNA: TGCAGCGCTGCACCTGGGGGGACAGATACGCAGTATTTT. It codes for CSAAPGGTDTQYF.

This clonotype was seen many times. The rearrangement joins TRBV5-1 to TRBJ1-1; weak D call: TRBD1 (5 bases). CDR1 and CDR2 (germline): SGHRS, YFSETQ. V was cut by 4 bases and J by 1 base, with 11 bases left in between. The CDR3 contains 14 residues. CDR3 sequence (DNA): TGCGCCAGCAGCATTACAGGACAGAACACTGAAGCTTTCTTT. It encodes CASSITGQNTEAFF.

The V call is TRBV24-1, the J call TRBJ2-3; TRBD1 aligns across 8 bases. The CDR3 runs 13 residues. CDR1 and CDR2 from the germline V gene are KGHDR and SFDVKD. Unmatched junction bases numbered 7, after V lost 10 bases and J lost 5 bases. As DNA, the CDR3 is TGTGCCACGGCGGGGACAGGCTTAGATACGCAGTATTTT. Translated: CATAGTGLDTQYF.

This clonotype was picked up many times. The chain is built from TRBV12-3 or TRBV12-4 and TRBJ2-1, with TRBD2 matching 9 bases. The trim removed 5 bases at V and 0 bases at J, leaving 17 bases unmatched. The CDR3 has 20 amino acids. Here the CDR3 reads CASSGSVAGERLSSYNEQFF. Written as DNA, the CDR3 is TGTGCCAGCAGTGGTTCGGTAGCGGGAGAGAGATTAAGCTCCTACAATGAGCAGTTCTTC.

The J gene is TRBJ2-5, the V gene TRBV2; D is possibly TRBD1 (6 bases). The CDR3 consists of 14 residues. In germline, CDR1 is SNHLY, CDR2 FYNNEI. The germline V and J ends were trimmed by 4 bases and 3 bases, with 12 bases remaining between them. The CDR3 coding sequence is TGTGCCAGCAGTGCAGGGGCAAGTAAAGAGACCCAGTACTTC. This codes for CASSAGASKETQYF.